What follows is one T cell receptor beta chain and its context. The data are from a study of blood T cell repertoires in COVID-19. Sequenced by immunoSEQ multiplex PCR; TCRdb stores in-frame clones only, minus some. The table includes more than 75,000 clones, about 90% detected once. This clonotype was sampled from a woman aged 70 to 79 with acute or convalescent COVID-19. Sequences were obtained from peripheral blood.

CDR3 amino acids: CASSYSSYREAFF. CDR3 coding DNA: TGTGCCAGCAGTTACTCAAGCTACAGGGAGGCTTTCTTT. The rearrangement joins TRBV6-6 to TRBJ1-1, with a tentative D call TRBD1 (6 bases). V lost 0 bases and J lost 11, with 13 bases in between. The CDR3 has 13 amino acids. Germline values: CDR1 MNHNY, CDR2 SVGAGI (reference sequence).